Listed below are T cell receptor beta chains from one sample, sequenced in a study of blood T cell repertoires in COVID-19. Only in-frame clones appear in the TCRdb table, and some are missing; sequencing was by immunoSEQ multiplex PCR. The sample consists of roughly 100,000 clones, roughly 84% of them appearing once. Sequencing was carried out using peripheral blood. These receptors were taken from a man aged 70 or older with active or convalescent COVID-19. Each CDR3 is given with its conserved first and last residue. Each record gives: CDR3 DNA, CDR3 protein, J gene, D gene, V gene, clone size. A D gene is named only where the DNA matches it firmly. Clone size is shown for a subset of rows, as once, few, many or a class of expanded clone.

CDR3nt: TGTGCCAGCAGCGCCTATAGCGGGGGCTCCTACAATGAGCAGTTCTTC; CDR3aa: CASSAYSGGSYNEQFF; j_gene: TRBJ2-1; d_gene: TRBD2; v_gene: TRBV9; abundance: NA
CDR3nt: TGTGCCAGCACCCTGAGGGTCGGAGGGAGTCTTTATTCACCCCTCCACTTT; CDR3aa: CASTLRVGGSLYSPLHF; j_gene: TRBJ1-6; d_gene: NA; v_gene: TRBV27; abundance: NA
CDR3nt: TGTGCCACCAGTGCCTTTGCCGGGACAGGGGAGGCCCGGGGCAGAGATACGCAGTATTTT; CDR3aa: CATSAFAGTGEARGRDTQYF; j_gene: TRBJ2-3; d_gene: TRBD1; v_gene: TRBV24-1; abundance: NA
CDR3nt: TGCGCCAGCAGCTTACAGGGACAGGGGGGCGGTGGCTACACCTTC; CDR3aa: CASSLQGQGGGGYTF; j_gene: TRBJ1-2; d_gene: TRBD1; v_gene: TRBV5-1; abundance: NA
CDR3nt: TGTGCCAGCAGCTTATGGGGGGGACACAATGAGCAGTTCTTC; CDR3aa: CASSLWGGHNEQFF; j_gene: TRBJ2-1; d_gene: TRBD2; v_gene: TRBV7-9; abundance: few
CDR3nt: TGTGCCATCAGTGGTGGGGGGGGGAACACAGATACGCAGTATTTT; CDR3aa: CAISGGGGNTDTQYF; j_gene: TRBJ2-3; d_gene: TRBD2; v_gene: TRBV10-3; abundance: NA
CDR3nt: TGTGCCATCAGTTTGGGACAGGGGAACACTGAAGCTTTCTTT; CDR3aa: CAISLGQGNTEAFF; j_gene: TRBJ1-1; d_gene: TRBD1; v_gene: TRBV10-3; abundance: NA
CDR3nt: TGCGCCAGCAGCTTGGGGGACTTAGCTTTCTTT; CDR3aa: CASSLGDLAFF; j_gene: TRBJ1-1; d_gene: NA; v_gene: TRBV5-1; abundance: once
CDR3nt: TGTGCCAGCTCACCGCCGGACAGGGGAAACTATGGCTACACCTTC; CDR3aa: CASSPPDRGNYGYTF; j_gene: TRBJ1-2; d_gene: TRBD1; v_gene: TRBV18; abundance: NA
CDR3nt: TGTGCCAGCTCACCAGAGTCTGGAAACACCATATATTTT; CDR3aa: CASSPESGNTIYF; j_gene: TRBJ1-3; d_gene: NA; v_gene: TRBV18; abundance: NA
CDR3nt: TGTGCCATACGAAGACAGGGGGCTGGAAACACCATATATTTT; CDR3aa: CAIRRQGAGNTIYF; j_gene: TRBJ1-3; d_gene: TRBD1; v_gene: TRBV6-5; abundance: NA
CDR3nt: TGTGCCACGAATCCGGGGGGGATTAATGAGCAGTTCTTC; CDR3aa: CATNPGGINEQFF; j_gene: TRBJ2-1; d_gene: TRBD2; v_gene: TRBV19; abundance: NA
CDR3nt: TGCAGTGCTAGAGGTATAGATACGCAGTATTTT; CDR3aa: CSARGIDTQYF; j_gene: TRBJ2-3; d_gene: NA; v_gene: TRBV20-1; abundance: NA
CDR3nt: TGTGCCATCAGGGACAGGGATACCACCGGGGAGCTGTTTTTT; CDR3aa: CAIRDRDTTGELFF; j_gene: TRBJ2-2; d_gene: TRBD1; v_gene: TRBV10-3; abundance: NA
CDR3nt: TGTGCCTTGGACAGGGGAGAAGAGACCCAGTACTTC; CDR3aa: CALDRGEETQYF; j_gene: TRBJ2-5; d_gene: TRBD1; v_gene: TRBV30; abundance: NA
CDR3nt: TGTGCCAGCAGTTCTAACACAGATACGCAGTATTTT; CDR3aa: CASSSNTDTQYF; j_gene: TRBJ2-3; d_gene: NA; v_gene: TRBV2; abundance: NA
CDR3nt: TGTGCCAGCAGTTTGGGGACAGGGTCGAATGACTACACCTTC; CDR3aa: CASSLGTGSNDYTF; j_gene: TRBJ1-2; d_gene: TRBD1; v_gene: TRBV28; abundance: NA
CDR3nt: TGTGCCACCAGCAGAGATAGACAGGCCCCTTATGGCTACACCTTC; CDR3aa: CATSRDRQAPYGYTF; j_gene: TRBJ1-2; d_gene: NA; v_gene: TRBV15; abundance: NA
CDR3nt: TGTGCCAGCAGCTTTGGACAGCGCACAGATACGCAGTATTTT; CDR3aa: CASSFGQRTDTQYF; j_gene: TRBJ2-3; d_gene: NA; v_gene: TRBV7-8; abundance: NA
CDR3nt: TGTGCCAGCAGCTCTCGGACAGGGGAACAGCCCCAGCATTTT; CDR3aa: CASSSRTGEQPQHF; j_gene: TRBJ1-5; d_gene: TRBD1; v_gene: TRBV3-1/TRBV3-2; abundance: few
CDR3nt: TGCGCCAGCAGCTTGTCAGGGGGTGATACGGATGGCTACACCTTC; CDR3aa: CASSLSGGDTDGYTF; j_gene: TRBJ1-2; d_gene: TRBD1; v_gene: TRBV5-1; abundance: NA
CDR3nt: TGTGCCAGCAGCCTCACAGGGCTGAATGAGCAGTTCTTC; CDR3aa: CASSLTGLNEQFF; j_gene: TRBJ2-1; d_gene: NA; v_gene: TRBV11-2; abundance: NA
CDR3nt: TGTGCCTGGAGTGTCGGGACAGGGGACTCCAACGAGCAGTACTTC; CDR3aa: CAWSVGTGDSNEQYF; j_gene: TRBJ2-7; d_gene: TRBD1; v_gene: TRBV30; abundance: NA
CDR3nt: TGTGCCAGTAGTATAGAGGGCAGCCCCGTTCAGGCCCAGCATTTT; CDR3aa: CASSIEGSPVQAQHF; j_gene: TRBJ1-5; d_gene: NA; v_gene: TRBV19; abundance: NA
CDR3nt: TGCGCCAGCAGCTCCACTAGCGCGATGATTCCCGGGGAGCTGTTTTTT; CDR3aa: CASSSTSAMIPGELFF; j_gene: TRBJ2-2; d_gene: TRBD2; v_gene: TRBV5-1; abundance: NA
CDR3nt: TGTGCCAGCAGTTACGGGACAGGGACTGAAAAACTGTTTTTT; CDR3aa: CASSYGTGTEKLFF; j_gene: TRBJ1-4; d_gene: TRBD1; v_gene: TRBV6-5; abundance: NA
CDR3nt: TGTGCCAGCAGGCCTGGAGGGGGCTGGGAGGAGGGCACTGAAGCTTTCTTT; CDR3aa: CASRPGGGWEEGTEAFF; j_gene: TRBJ1-1; d_gene: TRBD1; v_gene: TRBV7-2; abundance: NA
CDR3nt: TGCGCCAGCAGCGAACAGGGGTTGGGCACTGAAGCTTTCTTT; CDR3aa: CASSEQGLGTEAFF; j_gene: TRBJ1-1; d_gene: TRBD1; v_gene: TRBV5-1; abundance: NA
CDR3nt: TGTGCCAGCAGTGCGACAGGGGGCATAAACTATGGCTACACCTTC; CDR3aa: CASSATGGINYGYTF; j_gene: TRBJ1-2; d_gene: TRBD1; v_gene: TRBV7-9; abundance: few
CDR3nt: TGTGCCAGCAGCTTGGACAGGCCTCGAAACACCATATATTTT; CDR3aa: CASSLDRPRNTIYF; j_gene: TRBJ1-3; d_gene: TRBD1; v_gene: TRBV28; abundance: NA
CDR3nt: TGTGCCAGCAGTGAACAGACTAGCGGGGGGGAGACCCAGTACTTC; CDR3aa: CASSEQTSGGETQYF; j_gene: TRBJ2-5; d_gene: TRBD2; v_gene: TRBV7-6; abundance: NA
CDR3nt: TGTGCCACCTCCGGGGGGGCTGTGAATGAGCAGTTCTTC; CDR3aa: CATSGGAVNEQFF; j_gene: TRBJ2-1; d_gene: TRBD2; v_gene: TRBV24-1; abundance: NA
CDR3nt: TGTGCCAGCAGCCCACTGGACAGCTCCTACAATGAGCAGTTCTTC; CDR3aa: CASSPLDSSYNEQFF; j_gene: TRBJ2-1; d_gene: NA; v_gene: TRBV5-6; abundance: NA
CDR3nt: TGTGCCAGCAGTTACTCTCCGGAGGCCTCTGGAAACACCATATATTTT; CDR3aa: CASSYSPEASGNTIYF; j_gene: TRBJ1-3; d_gene: NA; v_gene: TRBV6-6; abundance: once
CDR3nt: TGCGCCAGCAGCTTGTCAGGGGTCACCGGGGAGCTGTTTTTT; CDR3aa: CASSLSGVTGELFF; j_gene: TRBJ2-2; d_gene: NA; v_gene: TRBV5-1; abundance: NA
CDR3nt: TGTGCCAGCAGCTACCAGGGGGGTGCGAACACCGGGGAGCTGTTTTTT; CDR3aa: CASSYQGGANTGELFF; j_gene: TRBJ2-2; d_gene: NA; v_gene: TRBV11-3; abundance: NA
CDR3nt: TGTGCCAGCAGTGAAGAAGGGACAGAACAAGAGACCCAGTACTTC; CDR3aa: CASSEEGTEQETQYF; j_gene: TRBJ2-5; d_gene: TRBD1; v_gene: TRBV2; abundance: NA
CDR3nt: TGCGCCAGCAGCGAAGTGGGACTAACGAACGAGGAGCAGTTCTTC; CDR3aa: CASSEVGLTNEEQFF; j_gene: TRBJ2-1; d_gene: TRBD2; v_gene: TRBV5-1; abundance: NA
CDR3nt: TGTGCCAGCTCACCAGGGACAGGGGACGATGGCTACACCTTC; CDR3aa: CASSPGTGDDGYTF; j_gene: TRBJ1-2; d_gene: TRBD1; v_gene: TRBV18; abundance: once
CDR3nt: TGTGCCAGCAGTACGGGGATTCGGCTGGCAGATACGCAGTATTTT; CDR3aa: CASSTGIRLADTQYF; j_gene: TRBJ2-3; d_gene: NA; v_gene: TRBV6-5; abundance: NA
CDR3nt: TGTGCCAGCAGCTTAGGCTTCCAAGGACAGATCCATGAGGGCTACACCTTC; CDR3aa: CASSLGFQGQIHEGYTF; j_gene: TRBJ1-2; d_gene: NA; v_gene: TRBV13; abundance: NA
CDR3nt: TGCAGCGTTGAAATGTACAGGGGGGTTGAAGCTTTCTTT; CDR3aa: CSVEMYRGVEAFF; j_gene: TRBJ1-1; d_gene: TRBD1; v_gene: TRBV29-1; abundance: NA
CDR3nt: TGTGCCAGCAGCAAGTTAGGGGTTGAAGCTTTCTTT; CDR3aa: CASSKLGVEAFF; j_gene: TRBJ1-1; d_gene: NA; v_gene: TRBV6-2/TRBV6-3; abundance: NA
CDR3nt: TGTGCTAGCAGCTTAGACAGCTACAATGAGCAGTTCTTC; CDR3aa: CASSLDSYNEQFF; j_gene: TRBJ2-1; d_gene: NA; v_gene: TRBV7-7; abundance: NA
CDR3nt: TGCGCCAGCAGCAGATGGGGGGGGACTCTCCAAGAGACCCAGTACTTC; CDR3aa: CASSRWGGTLQETQYF; j_gene: TRBJ2-5; d_gene: TRBD2; v_gene: TRBV5-1; abundance: NA
CDR3nt: TGTGCCAGCAGTCGTCGGACAGGATCTAATGAAAAACTGTTTTTT; CDR3aa: CASSRRTGSNEKLFF; j_gene: TRBJ1-4; d_gene: TRBD1; v_gene: TRBV28; abundance: NA
CDR3nt: TGTGCCAGCCTGGGAAAATGGACAGGGTGCCGATTCCTTTATAATTCACCCCTCCACTTT; CDR3aa: CASLGKWTGCRFLYNSPLHF; j_gene: TRBJ1-6; d_gene: NA; v_gene: TRBV21-1; abundance: NA
CDR3nt: TGTGCCACCAGTGATTCCAGGGGTACTGGAAACACCATATATTTT; CDR3aa: CATSDSRGTGNTIYF; j_gene: TRBJ1-3; d_gene: NA; v_gene: TRBV24-1; abundance: NA
CDR3nt: TGTGCCAGCAGCTTACAGTCCCACAGCCCCGGGGAGCTGTTTTTT; CDR3aa: CASSLQSHSPGELFF; j_gene: TRBJ2-2; d_gene: NA; v_gene: TRBV7-2; abundance: NA
CDR3nt: TGCGCCAGCAGCCAAGCACTAGCGGGGGTCGGAACAGATACGCAGTATTTT; CDR3aa: CASSQALAGVGTDTQYF; j_gene: TRBJ2-3; d_gene: TRBD2; v_gene: TRBV5-1; abundance: NA
CDR3nt: TGTGCCAGCAGCTTGACAGACAATCAGCCCCAGCATTTT; CDR3aa: CASSLTDNQPQHF; j_gene: TRBJ1-5; d_gene: NA; v_gene: TRBV11-2; abundance: NA
CDR3nt: TGTGCCAGCTTCAGACCAGGGAGGGACACTGAAGCTTTCTTT; CDR3aa: CASFRPGRDTEAFF; j_gene: TRBJ1-1; d_gene: NA; v_gene: TRBV6-5; abundance: NA
CDR3nt: TGTGCCAGCAGCTTAGCAGGGGTGGGCACTGAAGCTTTCTTT; CDR3aa: CASSLAGVGTEAFF; j_gene: TRBJ1-1; d_gene: NA; v_gene: TRBV5-4; abundance: NA
CDR3nt: TGTGCTAGCAGCTTGGGACTAGCGGGGGAGACCCAGTACTTC; CDR3aa: CASSLGLAGETQYF; j_gene: TRBJ2-5; d_gene: TRBD2; v_gene: TRBV7-7; abundance: once
CDR3nt: TGTGCCACTCGGTCGGGGGATGAAAAACTGTTTTTT; CDR3aa: CATRSGDEKLFF; j_gene: TRBJ1-4; d_gene: NA; v_gene: TRBV10-3; abundance: NA